This note documents a single TCR beta chain sequence. No antigen is known for it. Trimming removed 3 bases from V and 7 bases from J; junction bases left unmatched: 9. Per the germline V gene, CDR1 is SQVTM and CDR2 is ANQGSEA. The CDR3 extends over 14 amino acids. These data belong to a study of T-cell reconstitution after alpha-beta-depleted transplantation in children. Regarding the study as a whole: At the one-year point after transplant, T-cell counts and TCRbeta diversity were found to come mostly from T cells that had been newly produced. Surviving recipient cells, namely T cells and thymic progenitors, were the source of high day-60 TCRbeta diversity in some patients. Alpha-beta T cells present about two months after transplant were reported to originate from several hundred expanded graft clones.

Library preparation (for TCRbeta) was performed with unique molecular identifiers. TCRdb reprocessed the PCR reads via MiXCR and lists one record per CDR3 protein. The repertoire consists of about 900,000 distinct CDR3 sequences, with about 30% occurring once and the leading ten covering more than 25%. The V gene is TRBV29-1, the J gene TRBJ2-1; 7 nucleotides align to TRBD2. The sequencing here drew on PBMCs, mostly from graft donor cells, taken 360 days after TCRalphabeta/CD19-depleted stem cell transplant. This TCR derives from a boy under two years old who had a stem cell transplant for SCID, so the T cells may come from the graft donor. Here the CDR3 reads CSVEGPGTMNEQFF. In DNA, the CDR3 is TGCAGCGTTGAGGGCCCCGGGACTATGAATGAGCAGTTCTTC.